The 10 T cell receptor beta chains below all came from one sample that was sequenced in a study of cytomegalovirus exposure and HLA in healthy donors. Researchers ran the PCR with 60 Vbeta and 13 Jbeta primers. Profiling relied on immunoSEQ multiplex PCR, and the TCRdb table lists in-frame clones only, not all of them. The repertoire includes more than 90,000 clones, 81% of them detected once, and about 4.4% sits in the top ten. Material: PBMCs. The receptor source for this set is a woman between 70 and 85 years old in good health and CMV-seropositive.

The chain has TRBV6-4 and TRBJ1-5, with TRBD1 matching 9 bases. Unmatched junction bases numbered 25, after V lost 0 bases and J lost 1 base. Germline assignment: CDR1 MRHNA and CDR2 SNTAGT. This CDR3 is built from 24 residues. CDR3 sequence reads: CASSDSGTGPLRRSSGFSNQPQHF. For the CDR3, the DNA is TGTGCCAGCAGTGACTCAGGGACAGGGCCCTTGCGGAGGTCTTCGGGTTTCAGCAATCAGCCCCAGCATTTT.

This clone occurred once. The V gene is TRBV7-6, the J gene TRBJ2-7, with TRBD2 as a possible D gene (6 bases). The CDR3 is 17 amino acids. Germline V CDR1 and CDR2: SGHVS, FNYEAQ. Trimming removed 3 bases at V and 4 bases at J, with 22 bases between. In DNA form, the CDR3 reads TGTGCCAGCAGCTTTTTCCCCGCCGGGACTGGAGTATACGAGCAGTACTTC. Translated, it gives CASSFFPAGTGVYEQYF.

The V gene is TRBV27, the J gene TRBJ2-2; tentatively, D is TRBD2 (6 bases). The V and J ends lost 5 bases and 6 bases respectively, with 10 bases between them. Germline V CDR1 and CDR2: MNHEY, SMNVEV (reference sequence). This CDR3 is 13 amino acids long. CDR3 DNA: TGTGCCAGCAGTCCGAGCGGGCCCGGGGAGCTGTTTTTT. It translates to CASSPSGPGELFF.

With respect to this clone: Relative to the germline gene, one junction end is altered; a read error may explain this. The chain uses TRBV7-9 and TRBJ2-1, with D possibly being TRBD1 (6 bases). CDR3 length equals 12 residues. Germline V gives CDR1 SEHNR, CDR2 FQNEAQ (reference sequence). CDR3 in DNA: TGTTCCAGCAGATACAGGGCCGCGGAGCAGTTCTTC. Protein sequence: CSSRYRAAEQFF.

The sample holds a few counts of this clone. This rearrangement joins TRBV6-1 to TRBJ2-2; D unresolved. The germline gives CDR1 MNHNS, CDR2 SASEGT. V shed 5 bases and J shed 4 bases, with 5 bases lying between them. CDR3 length: 12 amino acids. The DNA for the CDR3 is TGTGCCAGCAGTCTCCTCACCGGGGAGCTGTTTTTT. It is translated as CASSLLTGELFF.

This clone appeared once. The chain carries TRBV27 and TRBJ2-5; 8 bases line up with TRBD2. The CDR3 has 15 amino acids. Trimming removed 5 bases from V and 2 bases from J; junction bases left unmatched: 7. Germline CDR1 reads MNHEY; CDR2 reads SMNVEV (reference sequence). The CDR3, as DNA: TGTGCCAGCAGTCGGGAGGGATTCCCACAAGAGACCCAGTACTTC. Translated: CASSREGFPQETQYF.

The V gene is TRBV25-1, the J gene TRBJ2-7, with TRBD1 matching 7 bases. The CDR3 runs to 12 residues. The trim removed 7 bases at V and 4 bases at J, leaving 4 bases unmatched. Germline CDR1 is MGHDK and CDR2 is SYGVNS. Here the CDR3 reads CASNRGPYEQYF. CDR3 nucleotide sequence: TGTGCCAGCAACAGGGGTCCGTACGAGCAGTACTTC.

The rearrangement joins TRBV7-9 to TRBJ2-1; D possibly corresponds to TRBD2 (5 bases). The CDR3 has 11 amino acids. Deletions cut 6 bases from V and 8 bases from J, with 8 bases between. CDR1 is SEHNR, CDR2 FQNEAQ, per germline (reference sequence). CDR3 bases: TGTGCCAGCAGGAATAGCGATGAGCAGTTCTTC. The encoded protein is CASRNSDEQFF. Using reference TRBV7-9 and TRBJ2-1 for the parts outside the CDR3, the full variable domain is DTGVSQNPRHKITKRGQNVTFRCDPISEHNRLYWYRQTLGQGPEFLTYFQNEAQLEKSRLLSDRFSAERPKGSFSTLEIQRTEQGDSAMYLCASRNSDEQFFGPGTRLTVL.

This chain connects TRBV18 to TRBJ2-6, with 10 positions matching TRBD1. CDR3 length: 19 residues. Germline lookup yields CDR1 KGHSH and CDR2 LQKENI. The V and J ends lost 6 bases and 1 base, in that order; junction bases with no gene match: 12. CDR3 in DNA: TGTGCCAGCTCCCCGATCGTGACAGGGGGCAAATCTGGGGCCAACGTCCTGACTTTC. Translating gives CASSPIVTGGKSGANVLTF.

This rearrangement joins TRBV2 to TRBJ2-2, with 8 nucleotides matching TRBD1. The V and J ends lost 6 bases and 3 bases, in that order; junction bases with no gene match: 9. Germline V CDR1 and CDR2: SNHLY, FYNNEI. The CDR3 extends over 16 amino acids. DNA for the CDR3: TGTGCCAGCAGGGCTTCAGGGGGCGCGGACACCGGGGAGCTGTTTTTT. Its translation is CASRASGGADTGELFF.